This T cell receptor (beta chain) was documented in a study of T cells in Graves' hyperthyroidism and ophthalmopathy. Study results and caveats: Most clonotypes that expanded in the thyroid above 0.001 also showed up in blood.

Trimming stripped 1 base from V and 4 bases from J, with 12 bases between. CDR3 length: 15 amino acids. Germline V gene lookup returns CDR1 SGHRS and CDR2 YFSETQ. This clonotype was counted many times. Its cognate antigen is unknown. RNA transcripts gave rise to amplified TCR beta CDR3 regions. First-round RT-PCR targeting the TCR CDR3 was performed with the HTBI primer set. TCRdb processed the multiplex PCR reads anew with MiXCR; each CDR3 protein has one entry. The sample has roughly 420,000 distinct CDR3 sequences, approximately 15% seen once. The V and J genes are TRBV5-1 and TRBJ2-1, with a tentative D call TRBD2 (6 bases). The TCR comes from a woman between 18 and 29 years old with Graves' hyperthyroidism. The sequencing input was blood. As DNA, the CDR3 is TGCGCCAGCAGCTTGACTGAGCGGGCTTACAATGAGCAGTTCTTC. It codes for CASSLTERAYNEQFF.